The sequence of this T cell receptor beta chain was determined in a study of neurological immune-mediated disorders. The making of cDNA relied on 5'RACE with 10-nucleotide random UMIs. TCRdb reprocessed the 5' RACE reads via MiXCR and lists one record per CDR3 protein. This repertoire shows about 25,000 distinct CDR3 sequences, roughly an eighth found once; its top ten account for under 20%. Deletions cut 1 base from V and 5 bases from J, with 20 bases between. This CDR3 comprises 18 residues. Germline loops: CDR1 SGHDN, CDR2 FVKESK. By proportion, this clonotype is medium-sized. The sample was PBMCs. The receptor was derived from a middle-aged woman with HTLV-1-associated myelopathy (HAM/TSP). The rearrangement uses TRBV14 and TRBJ1-4, with D unresolved. The CDR3 reads CASSQAPLQHPGNEKLFF. CDR3 bases: TGTGCCAGCAGCCAAGCCCCCCTCCAACACCCTGGCAATGAAAAACTGTTTTTT. The variable domain in full, completed from reference TRBV14 and TRBJ1-4, reads EAGVTQFPSHSVIEKGQTVTLRCDPISGHDNLYWYRRVMGKEIKFLLHFVKESKQDESGMPNNRFLAERTGGTYSTLKVQPAELEDSGVYFCASSQAPLQHPGNEKLFFGSGTQLSVL.